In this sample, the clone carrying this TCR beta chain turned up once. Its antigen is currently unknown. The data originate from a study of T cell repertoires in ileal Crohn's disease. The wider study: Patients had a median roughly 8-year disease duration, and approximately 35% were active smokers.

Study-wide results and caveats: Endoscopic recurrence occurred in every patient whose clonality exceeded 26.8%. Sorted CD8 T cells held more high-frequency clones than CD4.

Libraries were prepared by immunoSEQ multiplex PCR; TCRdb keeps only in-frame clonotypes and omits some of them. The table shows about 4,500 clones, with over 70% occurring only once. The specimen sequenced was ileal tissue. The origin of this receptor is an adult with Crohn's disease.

The CDR3, as DNA: TGTGCCAGCAGACCCCGGGACAGCTATGGCTACACCTTC. As protein: CASRPRDSYGYTF. This chain links TRBV5-5 with TRBJ1-2, with 7 bases identical to TRBD1. The J segment lost 4 bases and the V segment lost 5 bases, leaving 5 bases of the junction unmatched. CDR1 is SGHKS and CDR2 is YYEKEE in the germline V gene (reference sequence). The CDR3 sequence is 13 residues long. Complete variable domain (other parts from reference TRBV5-5 and TRBJ1-2): DAGVTQSPTHLIKTRGQQVTLRCSPISGHKSVSWYQQVLGQGPQFIFQYYEKEERGRGNFPDRFSARQFPNYSSELNVNALLLGDSALYLCASRPRDSYGYTFGSGTRLTVV.